This TCR beta chain was captured by sequencing in a study of naive and memory T cell subsets. This CDR3 comprises 13 residues. The V gene's germline CDR1 is SQVTM and CDR2 ANQGSEA. With 4 bases removed from V and 2 bases from J, the gap between germline ends came to 11 bases. Study-wide results and caveats: Especially in CD8 cells, naive repertoires contained a few larger clonotypes, possibly CD45RA-re-expressing memory cells.

Two oligonucleotides, mixed equimolar, formed the beta constant-region primer covering TRBC1 and TRBC2. Four rounds of PCR amplified the ligated cDNA using nested alpha and beta constant-region primers plus SP2. TCRdb re-called the UMI-ligation and nested PCR reads with MiXCR, one entry per CDR3 protein. The repertoire includes 98,000 or so distinct CDR3 sequences, roughly 15% of them detected once, and around 3% sits in the top ten. Concerning this clonotype itself: Antigen: not known.

The sample comprised naive CD8+ T cells from blood. This rearrangement joins TRBV29-1 to TRBJ1-1, with unresolved D. The sequence was obtained from a human donor in good health. The CDR3 region has the DNA TGCAGCGTTGTAGAAGGGTCAAACACTGAAGCTTTCTTT. It yields the protein CSVVEGSNTEAFF.